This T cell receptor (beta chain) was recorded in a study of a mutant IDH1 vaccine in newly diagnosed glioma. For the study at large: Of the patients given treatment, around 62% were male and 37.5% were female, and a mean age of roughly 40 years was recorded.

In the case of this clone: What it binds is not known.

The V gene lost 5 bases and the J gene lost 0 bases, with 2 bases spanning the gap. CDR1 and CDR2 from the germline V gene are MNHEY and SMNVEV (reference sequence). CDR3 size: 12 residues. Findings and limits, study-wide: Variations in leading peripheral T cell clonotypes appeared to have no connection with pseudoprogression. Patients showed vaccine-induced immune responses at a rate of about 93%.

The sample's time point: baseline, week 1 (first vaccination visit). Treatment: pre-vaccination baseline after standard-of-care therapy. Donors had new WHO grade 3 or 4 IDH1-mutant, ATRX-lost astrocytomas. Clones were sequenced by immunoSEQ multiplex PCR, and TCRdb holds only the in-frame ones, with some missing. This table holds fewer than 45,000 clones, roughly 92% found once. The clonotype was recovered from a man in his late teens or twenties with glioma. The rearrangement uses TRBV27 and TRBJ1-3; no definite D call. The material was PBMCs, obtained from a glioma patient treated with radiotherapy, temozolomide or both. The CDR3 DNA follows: TGTGCCAGCAGTACCTCTGGAAACACCATATATTTT. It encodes CASSTSGNTIYF.